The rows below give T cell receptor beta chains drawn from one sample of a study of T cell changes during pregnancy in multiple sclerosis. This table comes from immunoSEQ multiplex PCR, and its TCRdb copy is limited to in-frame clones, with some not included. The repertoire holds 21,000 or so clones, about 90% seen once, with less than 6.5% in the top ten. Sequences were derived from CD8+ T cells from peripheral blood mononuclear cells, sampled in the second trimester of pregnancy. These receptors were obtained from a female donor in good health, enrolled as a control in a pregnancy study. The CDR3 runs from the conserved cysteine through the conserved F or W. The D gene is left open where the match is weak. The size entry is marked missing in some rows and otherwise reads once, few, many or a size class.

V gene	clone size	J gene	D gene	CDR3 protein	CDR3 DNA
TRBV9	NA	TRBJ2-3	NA	CASSVDVSETQYF	TGTGCCAGCAGCGTAGACGTATCTGAGACGCAGTATTTT
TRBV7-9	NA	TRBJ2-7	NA	CASSLGLDTNYGQYF	TGTGCCAGCAGCTTAGGCCTGGACACCAACTACGGGCAGTACTTC
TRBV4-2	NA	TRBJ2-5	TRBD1	CASSPGRGQGAETQYF	TGTGCCAGCAGCCCTGGCAGGGGACAGGGGGCTGAGACCCAGTACTTC
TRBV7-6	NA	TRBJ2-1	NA	CASSPFSAALNNEQFF	TGTGCCAGCAGCCCCTTCAGCGCGGCCCTTAACAATGAGCAGTTCTTC
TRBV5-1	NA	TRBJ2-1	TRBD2	CASSLAPGGSSYNEQFF	TGCGCCAGCAGCTTGGCCCCCGGGGGGAGCTCCTACAATGAGCAGTTCTTC
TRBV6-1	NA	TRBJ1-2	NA	CASSDRRQNYGYTF	TGTGCCAGCAGTGATCGTCGACAGAACTATGGCTACACCTTC
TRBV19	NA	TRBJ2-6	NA	CASSFLETGANVLTF	TGTGCCAGTAGCTTCCTGGAGACTGGGGCCAACGTCCTGACTTTC
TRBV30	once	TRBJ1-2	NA	CAWSVGGYYGYTF	TGTGCCTGGAGTGTGGGGGGGTACTATGGCTACACCTTC
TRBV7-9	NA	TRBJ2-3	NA	CASSLQGHDTQYF	TGTGCCAGCAGCTTACAGGGGCATGATACGCAGTATTTT
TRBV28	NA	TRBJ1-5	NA	CASSLSTAGSDQPQHF	TGTGCCAGCAGTTTAAGTACGGCAGGGTCCGATCAGCCCCAGCATTTT
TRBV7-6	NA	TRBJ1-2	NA	CASSSWGDGYTF	TGTGCCAGCAGCTCGTGGGGAGATGGCTACACCTTC
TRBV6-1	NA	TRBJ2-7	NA	CASSEEAETYEQYF	TGTGCCAGCAGTGAAGAGGCGGAGACCTACGAGCAGTACTTC
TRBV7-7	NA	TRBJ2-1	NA	CASSSLEGEQFF	TGTGCCAGCAGCTCCCTCGAGGGTGAGCAGTTCTTC
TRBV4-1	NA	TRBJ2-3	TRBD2	CASSQVGLLAGEFTNTDTQYF	TGCGCCAGCAGCCAAGTTGGACTACTAGCGGGGGAATTTACTAACACAGATACGCAGTATTTT
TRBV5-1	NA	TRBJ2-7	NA	CASSLAGDRGSYEQYF	TGCGCCAGCAGCTTGGCGGGGGACAGAGGTTCCTACGAGCAGTACTTC
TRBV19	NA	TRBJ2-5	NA	CASRQGGQETQYF	TGTGCCAGCCGTCAGGGGGGCCAGGAGACCCAGTACTTC
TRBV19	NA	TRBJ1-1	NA	CASSITVNTEAFF	TGTGCCAGTAGTATTACGGTGAACACTGAAGCTTTCTTT
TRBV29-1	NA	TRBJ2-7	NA	CSVFFELSYEQYF	TGCAGCGTATTTTTCGAGCTCTCCTACGAGCAGTACTTC
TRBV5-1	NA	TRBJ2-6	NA	CASSFQGANVLTF	TGCGCCAGCAGCTTTCAGGGGGCCAACGTCCTGACTTTC
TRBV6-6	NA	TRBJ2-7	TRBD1	CASGTGSYEQYF	TGTGCCAGCGGGACAGGTTCCTACGAGCAGTACTTC
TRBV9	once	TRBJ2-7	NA	CASSAQDGEPVYEQYF	TGTGCCAGCAGCGCCCAGGACGGGGAACCGGTCTACGAGCAGTACTTC
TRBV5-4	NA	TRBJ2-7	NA	CASSSNSYEQYF	TGTGCCAGCAGCTCGAACTCGTACGAGCAGTACTTC
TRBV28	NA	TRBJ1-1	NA	CASSFVEGKFTEAFF	TGTGCCAGCAGTTTTGTTGAGGGAAAATTCACTGAAGCTTTCTTT
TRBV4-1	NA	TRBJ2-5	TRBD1	CASSQDRTGKETQYF	TGCGCCAGCAGCCAAGATAGGACAGGGAAAGAGACCCAGTACTTC